The 15 T cell receptor beta chains below come from one sample, sequenced in a study of cytomegalovirus exposure and HLA in healthy donors. Assay used: immunoSEQ multiplex PCR; TCRdb lists only in-frame clones, some missing. The table has 280,000 or so clones, 88% seen once; the top ten hold approximately 0.9%. Sequenced sample: PBMCs. These receptors were collected from a woman under 30 in good health and CMV-seronegative.

The V gene is TRBV12-1, the J gene TRBJ2-7; TRBD2 is the table's D call, not checked against the DNA. TRBV12-1 is reported as a pseudogene. The CDR3 runs 16 residues. The CDR3, as DNA: TGTGCCAGCAGCTTGGGGACTAGCGGGACCTCCTACGAGCAGTACTTC. Protein sequence: CASSLGTSGTSYEQYF.

V and J are TRBV7-8 and TRBJ2-7, with 7 bases identical to TRBD1. CDR3 length: 15 amino acids. Germline CDR1 SGHVS, CDR2 FQNEAQ. V lost 5 bases and J lost 3; bases outside the gene matches: 10. CDR3 DNA: TGTGCCAGCAGCCGACTCCGGGACAGTTACTACGAGCAGTACTTC. Translated, it gives CASSRLRDSYYEQYF.

The chain has TRBV29-1 and TRBJ1-1, with 8 nucleotides matching TRBD1. Germline loops: CDR1 SQVTM, CDR2 ANQGSEA. The CDR3 runs 14 residues. Here the CDR3 DNA reads TGCAGTGCAGGGGGCCGGGCCCCGAACACTGAAGCTTTCTTT. It specifies CSAGGRAPNTEAFF.

This sequence joins TRBV5-1 and TRBJ2-5; D may be TRBD1 (6 bases). Germline lookup yields CDR1 SGHRS and CDR2 YFSETQ. This CDR3 contains 15 residues. With 0 bases removed from V and 4 bases from J, the gap between germline ends came to 13 bases. The CDR3 spells CASSLARQGTETQYF. Written as DNA, the CDR3 is TGCGCCAGCAGCTTGGCGCGGCAGGGGACAGAGACCCAGTACTTC.

The CDR3 loop reads CASSGQGITENQDTQYF. In nucleotides, the CDR3 is TGTGCCAGCAGCGGACAGGGCATAACCGAAAACCAAGATACGCAGTATTTT. The chain combines TRBV28 with TRBJ2-3; 8 bases line up with TRBD1. Germline V lookup: CDR1 MDHEN, CDR2 SYDVKM. The CDR3 runs to 17 residues. Trimming removed 6 bases from V and 5 bases from J; junction bases left unmatched: 16.

This clone was seen a single time. The junction shows a germline mismatch at one end, possibly a read error. The CDR3 here is CACATGGLADHF. As DNA, the CDR3 is TGTGCCTGTGCTACCGGGGGACTAGCCGATCATTTT. V is TRBV30 and J is TRBJ2-3, with 9 bases fitting TRBD2. This CDR3 has 12 residues. The germline V gene encodes CDR1 GTSNPN and CDR2 SVGIG (reference sequence).

The chain combines TRBV9 with TRBJ2-3, with TRBD2 identical over 9 bases. This CDR3 region has 15 residues. The J segment lost 4 bases and the V segment lost 5 bases, leaving 8 bases of the junction unmatched. Per germline, CDR1 SGDLS and CDR2 YYNGEE. The CDR3 loop is CASSALAGVADTQYF. CDR3 in DNA: TGTGCCAGCAGTGCCTTAGCGGGAGTGGCAGATACGCAGTATTTT. Full variable domain (outside the CDR3, taken from reference TRBV9 and TRBJ2-3): DSGVTQTPKHLITATGQRVTLRCSPRSGDLSVYWYQQSLDQGLQFLIQYYNGEERAKGNILERFSAQQFPDLHSELNLSSLELGDSALYFCASSALAGVADTQYFGPGTRLTVL.

This clone has a single count. The V and J genes are TRBV4-1 and TRBJ1-5, with 7 bases aligning to TRBD1. The CDR3 covers 15 residues. J gave up 7 bases and V 3 bases, and 9 bases lay outside the gene matches. Looked up from germline, CDR1 is MGHRA and CDR2 is YSYEKL. The CDR3 loop reads CASSQATGWEQPQHF. In nucleotides, the CDR3 is TGCGCCAGCAGCCAGGCGACAGGGTGGGAGCAGCCCCAGCATTTT.

The chain recombines TRBV9 with TRBJ1-2, with 7 nucleotides matching TRBD1. The CDR3 is made up of 19 amino acids. Losses at the gene ends were 0 bases for V and 6 bases for J; bases not matched to a gene: 20. Germline assignment: CDR1 SGDLS and CDR2 YYNGEE. The CDR3 nucleotides are TGTGCCAGCAGCGTAGCTACTTTGGTTAGGGACAGTCCCCCAGATGGCTACACCTTC. This translates into CASSVATLVRDSPPDGYTF.

At least ten counts were recorded for this clone. This chain joins TRBV27 and TRBJ2-7; 7 nucleotides line up with TRBD1. J gave up 6 bases and V 5 bases, and 4 bases lay outside the gene matches. The germline gives CDR1 MNHEY, CDR2 SMNVEV (reference sequence). The CDR3 loop spans 12 amino acids. The CDR3 nucleotides read TGTGCCAGCAGTCGACAGGGTGGCGAGCAGTACTTC. Protein sequence: CASSRQGGEQYF.

Of note for this clone: The identical CDR3 is also encoded by other nucleotide sequences in the sample. The rearrangement uses TRBV6-1 and TRBJ2-6, with D maybe TRBD2 (6 bases). CDR1 MNHNS and CDR2 SASEGT come from the germline V gene. This CDR3 has 15 residues. Trimming took off 3 bases at V and 0 bases at J, with 6 bases between the two ends. The CDR3 sequence is CASSEGGSGANVLTF. The DNA of the CDR3 is TGTGCCAGCAGTGAGGGGGGCTCTGGGGCCAACGTCCTGACTTTC.

The rearrangement uses TRBV5-1 and TRBJ1-5; 8 nucleotides align to TRBD1. The CDR3 runs 16 residues. V lost 2 bases, J lost 4 bases, and 8 bases stayed unmatched. In germline, CDR1 is SGHRS, CDR2 YFSETQ. For the CDR3, the DNA is TGCGCCAGCAGCTTCGGGCCCACAGGGGGTAATCAGCCCCAGCATTTT. Its protein product is CASSFGPTGGNQPQHF.

The gene calls are TRBV5-1 and TRBJ2-7, with D possibly being TRBD2 (6 bases). The CDR3 spans 15 residues. The ends were cut back, 4 bases at V and 2 bases at J, with 16 bases in the middle. Germline V gene sequence: CDR1 SGHRS, CDR2 YFSETQ. The CDR3 DNA follows: TGCGCCAGCAGCCCGGGACTTTTACAGACCTACGAGCAGTACTTC. Translated, it gives CASSPGLLQTYEQYF.

The J gene is TRBJ1-5, the V gene TRBV5-6, with a possible D match to TRBD1 (5 bases). The CDR3 runs to 15 residues. CDR1 is SGHDT, CDR2 YYEEEE, per germline. Between the trimmed V and J ends, which lost 4 bases and 1 base, there was a span of 12 bases. CDR3 DNA sequence: TGTGCCAGCAGCGCCGGGGGACTGAGCAATCAGCCCCAGCATTTT. Residues: CASSAGGLSNQPQHF.

The V gene is TRBV9, the J gene TRBJ1-1, with TRBD1 matching 9 bases. Germline CDR1 reads SGDLS; CDR2 reads YYNGEE. CDR3 length: 17 amino acids. The V and J ends lost 0 bases and 0 bases, in that order; junction bases with no gene match: 6. The chain's CDR3 is CASSVGGTGSLNTEAFF. The CDR3 DNA follows: TGTGCCAGCAGCGTAGGGGGGACAGGGAGCTTGAACACTGAAGCTTTCTTT.